The clone carrying this TCR beta chain was detected once. The antigen is unknown. This sample was included in a study of cytomegalovirus exposure and HLA in healthy donors. For the study at large: As released early, the data held roughly 85 million unique TCRs from HLA-typed donors. Overall study findings and caveats: Listed as cytomegalovirus-associated were approximately 160 TCR beta chains. For TCR beta chains, V- and J-gene trimming was later linked to a missense DCLRE1C variant.

The germline V gene has CDR1 KGHSH and CDR2 LQKENI. Trimming shortened V by 4 bases and J by 4 bases, and 13 bases separated the two germline ends. CDR3 length: 15 residues. Researchers ran the PCR with 60 Vbeta and 13 Jbeta primers. Source study methods: There were about 86 million unique TCR beta chains by a later count, and around 10 million of them were shared. Libraries were prepared by immunoSEQ multiplex PCR; TCRdb keeps only in-frame clonotypes and omits some of them. V and J calls and clone size follow that table, whereas D and trimming were derived from the DNA. The table includes about 94,000 clones, around three quarters detected once.

V gene TRBV18 combines with J gene TRBJ1-4; D is unclear. The sample was PBMCs. The clonotype was recovered from a male donor in good health and CMV-seronegative. CDR3 nucleotide sequence: TGTGCCAGCTCACTATCCTCAGGCGTTAATGAAAAACTGTTTTTT. Its protein product is CASSLSSGVNEKLFF.